This T cell receptor (beta chain) was sequenced for a study of T cell repertoires in cytomegalovirus infection. The CDR3 length is 13 residues. With 8 bases removed from V and 2 bases from J, the gap between germline ends came to 9 bases. Germline values: CDR1 MGHDK, CDR2 SYGVNS. A single record per CDR3 protein comes from TCRdb applying MiXCR to the reads. The sample records approximately 500,000 distinct CDR3 sequences, around 10% being singletons. This clonotype was seen ten or more times. Sequencing was done on a sample of PBMCs. This sequence was found in a human donor in good health (CMV status not recorded). Some clones in this sample may be carry-over from other donors' samples. The chain is built from TRBV25-1 and TRBJ2-2, with D possibly being TRBD1 (6 bases). CDR3 region: CASGDTNTGELFF. In nucleotides, the CDR3 is TGTGCCAGCGGGGACACAAACACCGGGGAGCTGTTTTTT.